This T cell receptor beta chain was obtained from a study of blood T cell repertoires in COVID-19. Study in general: Sites across the United States, Italy and Spain contributed samples from acute and convalescent COVID-19. Nucleic acid was either cDNA or gDNA, and it came from T cells, B-cell-depleted T cells, or PBMCs.

This CDR3 is 13 amino acids long. Per the germline V gene, CDR1 is LGHNT and CDR2 is FRNRAP. The V end lost 7 bases, the J end lost 0 bases, and 7 bases lay between the germline ends. In the original workflow: Estimation of nucleated cell counts relied on the amplification of reference gene primers. Data came from immunoSEQ multiplex PCR; TCRdb stores just in-frame clones and leaves some out. The D gene and trimming were derived from the DNA, and the V and J assignments and clone size from that table. The sample carries around 450,000 clones, approximately 90% recorded once. The source is a woman aged 25 to 45 with acute or convalescent COVID-19. Input material: peripheral blood. The chain links TRBV12-5 to TRBJ1-3; unclear D gene. This chain's CDR3 is CASARYSGNTIYF. The CDR3 nucleotides are TGTGCTAGTGCCCGCTACTCTGGAAACACCATATATTTT.